One TCR beta chain is described in this entry. Its matching antigen is unknown. This specimen belongs to a study of beta chain features in type 1 diabetes. Study findings and constraints: In every one of the four CD4+ subsets, TCRB CDR3s were moderately but significantly shorter in Type 1 diabetes patients.

Investigators reverse transcribed all isolated RNA, so they sequenced expressed TCRB transcripts. The assay was immunoSEQ multiplex PCR, and TCRdb's table has in-frame clones only and misses some. This sample yields 300,000 to 350,000 clones, of which approximately 12% are seen a single time; 0.015% belongs to the top ten. CDR1 is GTSNPN and CDR2 is SVGIG in the germline V gene (reference sequence). V was trimmed by 3 bases and J by 7 bases, leaving 12 bases between them. This CDR3 spans 12 amino acids. This sequence originates from a woman aged 18-35 years with type 1 diabetes. The genes are TRBV30 and TRBJ1-1; tentative D call: TRBD1 (5 bases). The sequenced material came from naive CD4+ T cells from blood. The chain's CDR3 is CAWSTGSYEAFF. CDR3 sequence (DNA): TGTGCCTGGAGCACAGGTTCCTATGAAGCTTTCTTT.